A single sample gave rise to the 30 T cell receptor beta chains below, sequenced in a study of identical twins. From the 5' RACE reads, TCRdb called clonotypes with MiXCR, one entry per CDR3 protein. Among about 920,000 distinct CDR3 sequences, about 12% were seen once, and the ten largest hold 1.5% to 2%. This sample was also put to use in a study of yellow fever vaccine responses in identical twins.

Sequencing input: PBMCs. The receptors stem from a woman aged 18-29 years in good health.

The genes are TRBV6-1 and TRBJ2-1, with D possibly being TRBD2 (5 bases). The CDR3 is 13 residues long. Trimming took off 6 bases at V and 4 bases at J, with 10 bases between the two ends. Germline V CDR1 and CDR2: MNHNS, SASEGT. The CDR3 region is CASREAKYNEQFF. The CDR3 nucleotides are TGTGCCAGCAGGGAGGCCAAGTACAATGAGCAGTTCTTC.

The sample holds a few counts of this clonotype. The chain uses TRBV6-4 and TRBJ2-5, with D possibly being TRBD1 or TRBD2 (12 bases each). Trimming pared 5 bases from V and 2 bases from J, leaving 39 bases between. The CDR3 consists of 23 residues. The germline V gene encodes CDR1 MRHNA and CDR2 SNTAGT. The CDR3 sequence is CASSPRDRGRGLAGGPAQETQYF. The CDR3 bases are TGTGCCAGCAGTCCGAGGGACAGGGGGCGAGGGCTAGCGGGAGGGCCGGCGCAAGAGACCCAGTACTTC.

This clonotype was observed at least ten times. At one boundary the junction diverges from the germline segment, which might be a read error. This CDR3 is CASSSQGDTEAFF. In DNA, the CDR3 is TGTGCCAGCAGCTCACAGGGGGACACTGAAGCTTTCTTT. The V call is TRBV5-1, the J call TRBJ1-1, with 8 bases matching TRBD1. The CDR3 has 13 amino acids. Germline CDR1 reads SGHRS; CDR2 reads YFSETQ. Filled out from reference TRBV5-1 and TRBJ1-1, the complete variable domain reads KAGVTQTPRYLIKTRGQQVTLSCSPISGHRSVSWYQQTPGQGLQFLFEYFSETQRNKGNFPGRFSGRQFSNSRSEMNVSTLELGDSALYLCASSSQGDTEAFFGQGTRLTVV.

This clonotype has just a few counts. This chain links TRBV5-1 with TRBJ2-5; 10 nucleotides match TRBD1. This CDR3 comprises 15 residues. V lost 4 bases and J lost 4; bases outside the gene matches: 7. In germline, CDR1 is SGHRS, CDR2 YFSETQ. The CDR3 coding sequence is TGCGCCAGCAGCATGGCCGGACAGGGGGGAGAGACCCAGTACTTC. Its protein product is CASSMAGQGGETQYF.

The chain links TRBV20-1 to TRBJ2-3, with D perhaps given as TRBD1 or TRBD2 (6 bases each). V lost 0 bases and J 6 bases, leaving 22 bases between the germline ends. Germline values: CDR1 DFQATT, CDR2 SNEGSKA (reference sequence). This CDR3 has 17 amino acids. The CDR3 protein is CSARDLGGKGLGDTQYF. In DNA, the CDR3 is TGCAGTGCTAGAGATCTGGGGGGCAAAGGCTTAGGCGATACGCAGTATTTT.

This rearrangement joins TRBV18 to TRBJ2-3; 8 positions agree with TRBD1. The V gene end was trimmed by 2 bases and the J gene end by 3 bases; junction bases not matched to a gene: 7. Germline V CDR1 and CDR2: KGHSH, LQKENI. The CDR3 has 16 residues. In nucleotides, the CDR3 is TGTGCCAGCTCACCAACCGACAGGGGCGATACAGATACGCAGTATTTT. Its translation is CASSPTDRGDTDTQYF.

The DNA for the CDR3 is TGTGCCAGCAGTGGGACAGTCTATCCCTACGAGCAGTACGTC. Amino acids: CASSGTVYPYEQYV. V and J are TRBV2 and TRBJ2-7; TRBD1 is a possible D gene (6 bases). Per the germline V gene, CDR1 is SNHLY and CDR2 is FYNNEI. The CDR3 runs 14 residues. V was clipped by 4 bases and J by 2 bases, with 12 bases between them.

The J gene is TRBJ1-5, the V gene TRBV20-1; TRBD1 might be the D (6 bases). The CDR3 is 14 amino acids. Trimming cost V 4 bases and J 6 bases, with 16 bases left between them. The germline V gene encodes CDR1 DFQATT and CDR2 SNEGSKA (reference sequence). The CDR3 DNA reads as TGCAGTGCTAATAAAGGGGGTTCCAGTCAGCCCCAGCATTTT. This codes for CSANKGGSSQPQHF.

CDR3 residues: CASSLSGLVSYEQYF. The CDR3 bases are TGTGCCAGCAGTTTATCGGGACTGGTCTCCTACGAGCAGTACTTC. V and J are TRBV27 and TRBJ2-7, with a tentative D call TRBD2 (6 bases). Trimming took off 0 bases at V and 0 bases at J, with 9 bases between the two ends. The CDR3 is made up of 15 amino acids. Germline V lookup: CDR1 MNHEY, CDR2 SMNVEV (reference sequence).

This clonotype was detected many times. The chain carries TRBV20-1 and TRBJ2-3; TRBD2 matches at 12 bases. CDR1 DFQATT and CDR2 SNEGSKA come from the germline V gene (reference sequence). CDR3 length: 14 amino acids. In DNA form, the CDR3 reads TGCACCCTGACTAGCGGGAGCGACACAGATACGCAGTATTTT. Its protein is CTLTSGSDTDTQYF.

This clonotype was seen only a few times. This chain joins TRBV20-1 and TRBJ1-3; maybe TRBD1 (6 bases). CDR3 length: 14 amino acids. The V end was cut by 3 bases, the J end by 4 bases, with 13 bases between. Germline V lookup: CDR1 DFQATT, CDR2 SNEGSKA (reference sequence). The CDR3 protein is CSASRQGRGNTIYF. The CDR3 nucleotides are TGCAGTGCTAGTCGCCAGGGGAGGGGAAACACCATATATTTT.

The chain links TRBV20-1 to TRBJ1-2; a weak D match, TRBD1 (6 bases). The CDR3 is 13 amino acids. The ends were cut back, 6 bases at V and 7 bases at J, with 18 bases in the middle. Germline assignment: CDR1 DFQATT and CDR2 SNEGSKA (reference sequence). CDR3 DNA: TGCAGTGCCTTAAACTACAGGGAGCTTGGCTACACCTTC. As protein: CSALNYRELGYTF.

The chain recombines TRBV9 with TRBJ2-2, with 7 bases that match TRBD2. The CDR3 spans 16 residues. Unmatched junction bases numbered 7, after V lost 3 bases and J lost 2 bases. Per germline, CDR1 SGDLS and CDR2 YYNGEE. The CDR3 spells CASSGVSSGNTGELFF. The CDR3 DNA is TGTGCCAGCAGCGGGGTGTCTAGCGGTAACACCGGGGAGCTGTTTTTT.

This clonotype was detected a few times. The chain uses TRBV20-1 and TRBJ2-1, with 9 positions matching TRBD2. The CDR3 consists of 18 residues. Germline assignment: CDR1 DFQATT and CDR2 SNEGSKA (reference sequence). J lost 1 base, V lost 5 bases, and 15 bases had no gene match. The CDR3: CSAPGVGGSGSSYNEQFF. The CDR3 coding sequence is TGCAGTGCTCCTGGTGTGGGGGGTAGCGGGAGTTCCTACAATGAGCAGTTCTTC.

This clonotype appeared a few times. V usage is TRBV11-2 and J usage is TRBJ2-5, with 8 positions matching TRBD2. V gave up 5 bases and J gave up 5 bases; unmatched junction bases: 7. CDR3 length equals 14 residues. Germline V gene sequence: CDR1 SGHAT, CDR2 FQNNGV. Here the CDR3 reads CASSGSGTAETQYF. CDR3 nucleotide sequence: TGTGCCAGCAGCGGTAGCGGGACCGCGGAGACCCAGTACTTC.

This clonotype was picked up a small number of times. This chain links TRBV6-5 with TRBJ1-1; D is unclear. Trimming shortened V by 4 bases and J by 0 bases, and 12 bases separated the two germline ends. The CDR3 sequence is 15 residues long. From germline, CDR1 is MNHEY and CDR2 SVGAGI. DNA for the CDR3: TGTGCCAGCAGTTCGGGCAGGCTCATGAACACTGAAGCTTTCTTT. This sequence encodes CASSSGRLMNTEAFF.

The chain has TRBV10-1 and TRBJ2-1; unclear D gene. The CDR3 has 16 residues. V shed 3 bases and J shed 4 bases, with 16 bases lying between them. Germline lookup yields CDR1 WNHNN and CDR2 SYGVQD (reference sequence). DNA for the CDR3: TGCGCCAGCAGTGACCCTCGAACACAGAAATACAATGAGCAGTTCTTC. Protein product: CASSDPRTQKYNEQFF.

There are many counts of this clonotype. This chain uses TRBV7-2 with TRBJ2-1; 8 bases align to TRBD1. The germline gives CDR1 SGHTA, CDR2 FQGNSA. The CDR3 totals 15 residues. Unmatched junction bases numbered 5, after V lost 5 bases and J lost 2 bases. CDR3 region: CASSPGQVTYNEQFF. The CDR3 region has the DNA TGTGCCAGCAGCCCGGGACAGGTGACCTACAATGAGCAGTTCTTC.

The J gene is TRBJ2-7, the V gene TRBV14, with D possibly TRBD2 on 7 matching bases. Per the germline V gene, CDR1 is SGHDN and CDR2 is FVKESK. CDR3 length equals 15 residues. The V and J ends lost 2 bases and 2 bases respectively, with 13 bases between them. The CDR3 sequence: CASSQLTGGPYEQYF. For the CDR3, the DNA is TGTGCCAGCAGCCAACTGACGGGGGGCCCCTACGAGCAGTACTTC.

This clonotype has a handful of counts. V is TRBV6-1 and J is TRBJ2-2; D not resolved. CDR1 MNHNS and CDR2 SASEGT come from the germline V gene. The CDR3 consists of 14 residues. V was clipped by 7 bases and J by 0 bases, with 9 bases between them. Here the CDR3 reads CASTRASNTGELFF. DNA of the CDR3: TGTGCCAGCACTCGGGCATCGAACACCGGGGAGCTGTTTTTT.

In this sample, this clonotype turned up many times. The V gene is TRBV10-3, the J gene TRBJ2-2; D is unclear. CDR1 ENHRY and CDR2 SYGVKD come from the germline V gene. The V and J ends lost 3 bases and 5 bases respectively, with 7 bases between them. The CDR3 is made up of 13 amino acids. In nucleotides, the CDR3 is TGTGCCATCAGTGAAATTGGTACCGGGGAGCTGTTTTTT. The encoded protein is CAISEIGTGELFF.

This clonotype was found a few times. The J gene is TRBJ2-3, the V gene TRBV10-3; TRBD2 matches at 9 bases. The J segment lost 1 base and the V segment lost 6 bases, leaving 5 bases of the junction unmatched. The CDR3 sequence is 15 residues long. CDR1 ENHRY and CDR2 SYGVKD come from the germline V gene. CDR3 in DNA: TGTGCCATCAGATGGAGGACTAGCGGCACAGATACGCAGTATTTT. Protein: CAIRWRTSGTDTQYF.

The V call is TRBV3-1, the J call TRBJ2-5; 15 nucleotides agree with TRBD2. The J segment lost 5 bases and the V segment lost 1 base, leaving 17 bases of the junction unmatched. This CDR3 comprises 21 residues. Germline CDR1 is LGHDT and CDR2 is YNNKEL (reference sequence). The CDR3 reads CASSQGVEGLAGGTGLETQYF. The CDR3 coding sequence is TGTGCCAGCAGCCAAGGGGTCGAGGGACTAGCGGGAGGAACAGGCCTGGAGACCCAGTACTTC.

The CDR3 DNA reads TGCAGTGCCGGGACATTGAATAGGTACGAGCAGTACGTC. Protein: CSAGTLNRYEQYV. The J gene is TRBJ2-7, the V gene TRBV20-1, with D possibly being TRBD1 (6 bases). CDR3 size: 13 residues. Germline CDR1 DFQATT, CDR2 SNEGSKA (reference sequence). Trimming took off 6 bases at V and 4 bases at J, with 16 bases between the two ends.

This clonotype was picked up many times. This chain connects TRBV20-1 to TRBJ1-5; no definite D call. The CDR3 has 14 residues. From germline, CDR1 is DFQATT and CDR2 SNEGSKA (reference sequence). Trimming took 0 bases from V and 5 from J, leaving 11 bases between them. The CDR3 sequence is CSARDSQSDQPQHF. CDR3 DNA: TGCAGTGCTAGAGATTCCCAGAGTGATCAGCCCCAGCATTTT.

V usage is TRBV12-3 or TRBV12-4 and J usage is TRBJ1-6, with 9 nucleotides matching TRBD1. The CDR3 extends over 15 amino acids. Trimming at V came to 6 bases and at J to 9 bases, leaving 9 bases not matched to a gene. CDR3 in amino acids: CASRQTGTGSSPLHF. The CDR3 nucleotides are TGTGCCAGCAGGCAGACCGGGACAGGGAGTTCACCCCTCCACTTT.

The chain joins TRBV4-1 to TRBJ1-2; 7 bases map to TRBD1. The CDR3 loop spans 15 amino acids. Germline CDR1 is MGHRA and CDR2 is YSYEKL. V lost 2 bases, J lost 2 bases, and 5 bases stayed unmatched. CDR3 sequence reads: CASSQQGVPNYGYTF. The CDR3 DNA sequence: TGCGCCAGCAGCCAACAGGGGGTTCCGAACTATGGCTACACCTTC.

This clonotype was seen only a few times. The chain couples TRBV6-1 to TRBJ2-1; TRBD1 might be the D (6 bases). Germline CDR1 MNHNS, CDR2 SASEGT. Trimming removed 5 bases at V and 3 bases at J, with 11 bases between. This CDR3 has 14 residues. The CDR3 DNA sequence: TGTGCCAGCAGTCGCCAGGGGAACTACAATGAGCAGTTCTTC. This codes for CASSRQGNYNEQFF.

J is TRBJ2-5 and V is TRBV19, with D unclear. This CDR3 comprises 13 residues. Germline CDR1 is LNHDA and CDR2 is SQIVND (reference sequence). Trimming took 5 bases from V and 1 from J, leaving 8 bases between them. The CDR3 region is CASSARTQETQYF. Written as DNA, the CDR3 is TGTGCCAGTAGTGCAAGGACCCAAGAGACCCAGTACTTC.

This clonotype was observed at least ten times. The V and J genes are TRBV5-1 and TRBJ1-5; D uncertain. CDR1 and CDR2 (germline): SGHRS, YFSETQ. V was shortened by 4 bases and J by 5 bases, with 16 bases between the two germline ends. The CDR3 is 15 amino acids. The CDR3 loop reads CASSAGLGTDQPQHF. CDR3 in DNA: TGCGCCAGCAGCGCCGGTTTGGGAACTGATCAGCCCCAGCATTTT.